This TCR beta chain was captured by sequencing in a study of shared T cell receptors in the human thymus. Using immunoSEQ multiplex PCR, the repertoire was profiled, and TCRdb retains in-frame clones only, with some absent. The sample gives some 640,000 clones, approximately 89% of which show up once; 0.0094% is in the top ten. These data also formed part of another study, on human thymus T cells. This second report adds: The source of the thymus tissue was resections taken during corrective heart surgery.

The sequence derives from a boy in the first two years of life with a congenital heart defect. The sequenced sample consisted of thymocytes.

This CDR3 is CASSARGGAGQETQYF. The CDR3 DNA reads as TGTGCCAGCAGCGCCCGGGGGGGGGCGGGACAAGAGACCCAGTACTTC. The chain joins TRBV9 to TRBJ2-5; 8 bases fit TRBD2. This CDR3 contains 16 residues. Germline V gene sequence: CDR1 SGDLS, CDR2 YYNGEE. The trim removed 3 bases at V and 2 bases at J, leaving 9 bases unmatched.